The clone carrying this TCR beta chain was observed a handful of times. Its antigen is currently unknown. This sample was included in a study of radiation and T cells in renal cell carcinoma. Whole-study findings and limits: Without pretreatment biopsies, baseline tumor clonotype presence was undetermined.

Time point: baseline pretreatment blood. The treatment is: 15 Gy SBRT to primary tumor, nephrectomy 4 weeks later. Serial blood draws occurred at baseline and 2 and 4 weeks post-SBRT. Trimming pared 0 bases from V and 2 bases from J, leaving 6 bases between. The CDR3 is 14 residues long. Germline V gene data show CDR1 as LGHNA and CDR2 as YNFKEQ. The table came from immunoSEQ multiplex PCR; TCRdb's copy has only in-frame clones and leaves some out. Of approximately 45,000 clones detected, about 80% appear once; the ten largest clones hold 30% to 35%. This clonotype was sampled from a woman aged 70-85 years with renal cell carcinoma. The rearrangement links TRBV4-2 to TRBJ2-3; D remains unclear. This specimen consisted of blood, obtained from a patient whose treatment included radiotherapy and nephrectomy. CDR3 DNA: TGTGCCAGCAGCCAAGACCGGTACACAGATACGCAGTATTTT. This gives the protein CASSQDRYTDTQYF.